The following is a T cell receptor (beta chain) sequence with its context. As yet, its antigen is unknown. This CDR3 has 13 amino acids. Germline lookup yields CDR1 MNHEY and CDR2 SVGAGI. Unmatched junction bases numbered 8, after V lost 6 bases and J lost 14 bases. Every donor was a Caucasian adult from Nashville, Tennessee. These data are taken from a study of shared clonotypes between healthy human individuals. Study-wide points: Relative to clonotypes present in all four donors, those not shared had lower generation probabilities.

TCRdb's table, derived via immunoSEQ multiplex PCR, lists solely in-frame clones and lacks some. This sample carries nearly 1,000,000 clones, 60% to 85% of them seen once, and the ten largest clones take approximately 1.5%. This receptor was obtained from a man aged 18 to 29 in good health. Material: memory CD4+ T cells sorted from blood. Stated subset: CD45RA-negative fraction. This rearrangement joins TRBV6-5 to TRBJ2-1; 12 nucleotides match TRBD2. The CDR3 coding sequence is TGTGCCAGCAGACTGACTAGCGGGAGTAGGGAGTTCTTC. Translation: CASRLTSGSREFF.